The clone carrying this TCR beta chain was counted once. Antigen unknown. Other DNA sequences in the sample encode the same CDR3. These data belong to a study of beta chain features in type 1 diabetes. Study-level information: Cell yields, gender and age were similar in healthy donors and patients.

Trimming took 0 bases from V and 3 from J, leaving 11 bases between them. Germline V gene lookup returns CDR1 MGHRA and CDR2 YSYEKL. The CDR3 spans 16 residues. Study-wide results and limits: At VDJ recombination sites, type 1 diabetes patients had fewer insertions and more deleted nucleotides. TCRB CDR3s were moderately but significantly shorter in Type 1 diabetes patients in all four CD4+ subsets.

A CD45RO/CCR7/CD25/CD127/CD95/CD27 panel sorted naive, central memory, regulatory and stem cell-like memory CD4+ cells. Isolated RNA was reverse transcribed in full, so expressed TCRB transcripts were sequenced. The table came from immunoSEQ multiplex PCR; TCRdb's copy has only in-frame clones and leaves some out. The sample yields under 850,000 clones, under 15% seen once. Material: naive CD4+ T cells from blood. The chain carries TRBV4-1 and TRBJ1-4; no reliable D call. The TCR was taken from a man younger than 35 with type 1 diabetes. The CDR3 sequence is CASSQDLGRANEKLFF. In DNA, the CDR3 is TGCGCCAGCAGCCAAGATCTGGGCCGAGCTAATGAAAAACTGTTTTTT.